This TCR beta chain was recovered during a study of blood T cell repertoires in COVID-19. Study-wide background: COVID-19 samples from acute and convalescent phases originated in the United States, Italy and Spain. PBMCs, B-cell-depleted T cells, or T cells were the source of the cDNA or gDNA that made up the material.

Germline V gene data show CDR1 as MNHEY and CDR2 as SVGAGI. This CDR3 spans 14 amino acids. J was trimmed by 3 bases and V by 6 bases; bases with no gene match: 5. As processed by the authors: Amplification from reference gene primers served as the basis for estimated nucleated cell counts. Profiled with immunoSEQ multiplex PCR; TCRdb holds only in-frame clones, not every one. V and J calls and clone size are as listed in that table; D and trimming were resolved from the DNA. The sample holds more than 200,000 clones, 70% to 90% seen once. The chain combines TRBV6-5 with TRBJ2-5; 9 bases fit TRBD1. Sequencing was done on a sample of peripheral blood. The receptor comes from a woman aged 45-65 years with acute or convalescent COVID-19. The CDR3 DNA reads as TGTGCCAGCAGCGGACAGGGGTGGGAAGAGACCCAGTACTTC. This gives the protein CASSGQGWEETQYF.